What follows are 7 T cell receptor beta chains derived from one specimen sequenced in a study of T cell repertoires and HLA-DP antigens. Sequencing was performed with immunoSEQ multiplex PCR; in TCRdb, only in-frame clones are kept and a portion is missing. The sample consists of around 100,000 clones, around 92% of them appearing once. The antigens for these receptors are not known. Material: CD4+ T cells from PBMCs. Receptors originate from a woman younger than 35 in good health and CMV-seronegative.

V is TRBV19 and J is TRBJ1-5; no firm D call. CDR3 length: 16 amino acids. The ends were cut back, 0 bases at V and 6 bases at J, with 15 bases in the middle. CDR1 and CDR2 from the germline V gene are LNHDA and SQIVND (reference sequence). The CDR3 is CASSIDGSFTGQPQHF. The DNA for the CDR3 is TGTGCCAGTAGTATAGATGGGTCCTTTACCGGTCAGCCCCAGCATTTT.

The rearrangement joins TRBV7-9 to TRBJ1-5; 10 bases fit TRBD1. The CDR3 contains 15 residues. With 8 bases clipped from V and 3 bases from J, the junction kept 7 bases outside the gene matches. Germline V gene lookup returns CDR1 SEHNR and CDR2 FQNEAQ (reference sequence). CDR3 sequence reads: CASQGDRGPNQPQHF. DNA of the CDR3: TGTGCCAGCCAAGGGGACAGGGGACCCAATCAGCCCCAGCATTTT. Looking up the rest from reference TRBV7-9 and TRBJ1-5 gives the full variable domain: DTGVSQNPRHKITKRGQNVTFRCDPISEHNRLYWYRQTLGQGPEFLTYFQNEAQLEKSRLLSDRFSAERPKGSFSTLEIQRTEQGDSAMYLCASQGDRGPNQPQHFGDGTRLSIL.

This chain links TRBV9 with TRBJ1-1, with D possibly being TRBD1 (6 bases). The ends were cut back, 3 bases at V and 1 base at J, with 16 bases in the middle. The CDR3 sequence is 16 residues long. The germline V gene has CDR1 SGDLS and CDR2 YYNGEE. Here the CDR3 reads CASSDGQSGGNTEAFF. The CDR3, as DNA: TGTGCCAGCAGCGACGGACAGTCTGGCGGGAACACTGAAGCTTTCTTT.

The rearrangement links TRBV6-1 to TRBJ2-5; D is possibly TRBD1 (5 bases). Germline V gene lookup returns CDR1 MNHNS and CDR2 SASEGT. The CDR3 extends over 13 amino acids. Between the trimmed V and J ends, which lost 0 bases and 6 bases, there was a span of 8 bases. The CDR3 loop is CASSEAQGQTQYF. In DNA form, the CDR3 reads TGTGCCAGCAGTGAAGCTCAGGGTCAGACCCAGTACTTC.

CDR3 sequence (DNA): TGTGCCAGCAGTTACTCGAACGGTCCACAGGGGCATGGCTACACCTTC. Translation: CASSYSNGPQGHGYTF. The genes are TRBV6-6 and TRBJ1-2; 7 bases map to TRBD1. This CDR3 is 16 amino acids long. Germline V gene lookup returns CDR1 MNHNY and CDR2 SVGAGI (reference sequence). V shed 0 bases, J shed 6 bases, and the junction held 10 bases outside the gene matches.

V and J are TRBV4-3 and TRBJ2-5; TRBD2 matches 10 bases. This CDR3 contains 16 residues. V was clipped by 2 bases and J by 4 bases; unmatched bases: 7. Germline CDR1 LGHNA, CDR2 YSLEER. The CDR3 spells CASSQSVAGGGETQYF. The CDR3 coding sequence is TGCGCCAGCAGCCAATCTGTAGCGGGGGGTGGAGAGACCCAGTACTTC.

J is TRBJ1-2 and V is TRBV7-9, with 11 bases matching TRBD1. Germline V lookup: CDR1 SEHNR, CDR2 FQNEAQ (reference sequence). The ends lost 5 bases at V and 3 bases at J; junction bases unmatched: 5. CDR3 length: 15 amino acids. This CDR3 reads CASSPGQGAHYGYTF. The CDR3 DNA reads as TGTGCCAGCAGCCCCGGACAGGGGGCGCACTATGGCTACACCTTC.